This T cell receptor beta chain appears in the sequencing data of a study of blood T cells in healthy people across ages. About the research overall: When template switching was applied, about one barcoded beta molecule was captured per two T cells.

The authors ran a second PCR of roughly 6 to 11 cycles using a sample-barcoded 5' primer and a J-beta primer mix. Per-sample output comprised a minimum of 2.5 million paired-end reads containing CDR3. TCRdb re-called the 5' RACE reads with MiXCR, one entry per CDR3 protein. The sample has about 1.6 million distinct CDR3 sequences, about 35% seen once; the top ten hold 11%. CDR3 size: 14 residues. Germline V lookup: CDR1 GTSNPN, CDR2 SVGIG (reference sequence). The V and J ends lost 4 bases and 0 bases, in that order; junction bases with no gene match: 5. The receptor was derived from a woman aged 25 to 39 in good health. J is TRBJ1-1 and V is TRBV30, with 7 bases matching TRBD1. Sequencing was carried out using blood. CDR3 amino acids: CAWTPGQMNTEAFF. CDR3 DNA sequence: TGTGCCTGGACCCCGGGACAGATGAACACTGAAGCTTTCTTT.